Below are 12 T cell receptor beta chains sequenced from a single sample in a study of blood T cells in healthy people across ages. PCR was performed a second time for roughly 7 to 12 cycles using a sample-barcoded 5' primer and a J-beta primer mix. MiXCR, run by TCRdb on the 5' RACE reads, gives a single entry per CDR3 protein. The table lists roughly 800,000 distinct CDR3 sequences, 58% of them singletons. Sequenced material: blood. Every receptor here comes from a man aged 25 to 40 in good health.

This clonotype was counted between two and nine times. This sequence joins TRBV7-2 and TRBJ2-5, with D uncertain. This CDR3 contains 14 residues. Trimming removed 4 bases at V and 4 bases at J, with 13 bases between. Germline CDR1 SGHTA, CDR2 FQGNSA. CDR3 sequence: CASSSIGLAETQYF. Written as DNA, the CDR3 is TGTGCCAGCAGCTCAATCGGGCTTGCAGAGACCCAGTACTTC.

The V gene is TRBV28, the J gene TRBJ2-1; D is possibly TRBD2 (6 bases). CDR1 is MDHEN, CDR2 SYDVKM, per germline. The CDR3 totals 16 residues. Trimming took 6 bases from V and 1 from J, leaving 16 bases between them. As DNA, the CDR3 is TGTGCCAGCAGCTCTAAACTAGCTGGGTCCTACAATGAGCAGTTCTTC. It codes for CASSSKLAGSYNEQFF.

V and J are TRBV5-1 and TRBJ1-2, with no clear D. CDR3 length: 14 residues. Germline values: CDR1 SGHRS, CDR2 YFSETQ. The V end was cut by 4 bases, the J end by 1 base, with 11 bases between. CDR3 sequence: CASSITDGNYGYTF. In nucleotides, the CDR3 is TGCGCCAGCAGCATAACGGACGGTAACTATGGCTACACCTTC.

This chain connects TRBV24-1 to TRBJ2-3, with D unresolved. Germline loops: CDR1 KGHDR, CDR2 SFDVKD. There are 13 residues in the CDR3. V dropped 2 bases and J dropped 4 bases, with 6 bases sitting between them. The CDR3 sequence: CATSDSLADTQYF. DNA of the CDR3: TGTGCCACCAGTGATTCCCTAGCAGATACGCAGTATTTT.

CDR3: CASSYSASEGGTDTQYF. CDR3 bases: TGTGCCAGCAGTTACTCCGCTTCGGAGGGGGGCACAGATACGCAGTATTTT. This sequence joins TRBV6-6 and TRBJ2-3; D tentatively fits TRBD1 or TRBD2 (6 bases each). Germline CDR1 MNHNY, CDR2 SVGAGI (reference sequence). The CDR3 has 17 residues. The V gene lost 0 bases and the J gene lost 1 base, with 14 bases spanning the gap.

This clonotype was recorded a few times. This sequence joins TRBV9 and TRBJ2-3; tentatively, D is TRBD1 (5 bases). This CDR3 spans 13 amino acids. From germline, CDR1 is SGDLS and CDR2 YYNGEE. The V and J ends lost 0 bases and 6 bases respectively, with 8 bases between them. The CDR3 DNA reads as TGTGCCAGCAGCGTAGACAAGGGGGATACGCAGTATTTT. Translated, it gives CASSVDKGDTQYF.

The chain recombines TRBV20-1 with TRBJ1-5, with 9 bases matching TRBD1. The CDR3 sequence is 14 residues long. With V trimmed by 6 bases and J by 5 bases, 8 bases remained unmatched. The V gene's germline CDR1 is DFQATT and CDR2 SNEGSKA (reference sequence). The CDR3 nucleotides are TGCAGTGCCGGACAGGGGCGATTAGATCAGCCCCAGCATTTT. Encoded protein: CSAGQGRLDQPQHF.

This clonotype was seen only a few times. The chain employs TRBV7-2 and TRBJ2-5, with no clear D. CDR3 length: 13 amino acids. V dropped 0 bases and J dropped 3 bases, with 5 bases sitting between them. Germline V gene data show CDR1 as SGHTA and CDR2 as FQGNSA. This chain's CDR3 is CASSLAVEETQYF. The CDR3 DNA is TGTGCCAGCAGCTTAGCCGTAGAAGAGACCCAGTACTTC.

This chain joins TRBV7-6 and TRBJ1-1; D gene unclear. This CDR3 spans 14 amino acids. CDR1 and CDR2 (germline): SGHVS, FNYEAQ. V was shortened by 2 bases and J by 3 bases, with 10 bases between the two germline ends. CDR3: CASSLSEGHTEAFF. CDR3 DNA: TGTGCCAGCAGCTTATCAGAAGGGCACACTGAAGCTTTCTTT.

The rearrangement joins TRBV5-6 to TRBJ2-5, with 7 bases that match TRBD1. Unmatched junction bases numbered 12, after V lost 5 bases and J lost 5 bases. CDR1 is SGHDT, CDR2 YYEEEE, per germline. This CDR3 comprises 15 residues. The CDR3 nucleotides read TGTGCCAGCAGGCCGAGGGACAGCCCCCGCGAGACCCAGTACTTC. As protein: CASRPRDSPRETQYF.

Regarding this clonotype: One end of the junction fails to match germline, which may point to a read error. The genes are TRBV24-1 and TRBJ2-4; unclear D gene. The CDR3 is 13 residues long. Germline assignment: CDR1 KGHDR and CDR2 SFDVKD. Here the CDR3 DNA reads TGTGTCACCAGTGAAGGGACCAAAAACATTCAGTACTTC. Translated, it gives CVTSEGTKNIQYF.

This clonotype was recorded only once. This sequence joins TRBV20-1 and TRBJ2-3; unclear D gene. Trimming shortened V by 3 bases and J by 2 bases, and 9 bases separated the two germline ends. CDR3 length: 13 residues. CDR1 is DFQATT and CDR2 is SNEGSKA in the germline V gene (reference sequence). The CDR3 protein is CSASPTNTDTQYF. The CDR3 DNA follows: TGCAGTGCTAGTCCAACGAACACAGATACGCAGTATTTT.